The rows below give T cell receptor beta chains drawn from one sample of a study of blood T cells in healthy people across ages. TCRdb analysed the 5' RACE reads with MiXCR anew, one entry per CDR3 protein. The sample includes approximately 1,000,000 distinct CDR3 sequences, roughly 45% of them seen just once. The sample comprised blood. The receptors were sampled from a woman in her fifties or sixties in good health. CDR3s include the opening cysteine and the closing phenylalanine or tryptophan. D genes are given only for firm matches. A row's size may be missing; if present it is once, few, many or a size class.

TGCGCCAGCAGCCAAGAGAAGGCGGGAGCTATTTACGAGCAGTACTTC | CASSQEKAGAIYEQYF | - | TRBJ2-7 | TRBD2 | TRBV4-1
TGTGCCAGCAGTTTGATGGGAGGGGTGAGGGCCTACGAGCAGTACTTC | CASSLMGGVRAYEQYF | - | TRBJ2-7 | TRBD2 | TRBV12-3/TRBV12-4
TGTGCCAGCAGTGAAGTTGGGCTAGCGGGACTCTCCTACAATGAGCAGTTCTTC | CASSEVGLAGLSYNEQFF | - | TRBJ2-1 | TRBD2 | TRBV6-4
TGCAGTGCTCAGATAACACGAGGTCAGGGTCCCCAAGAGACCCAGTACTTC | CSAQITRGQGPQETQYF | - | TRBJ2-5 | - | TRBV20-1
TGTGCCAGCACTTCAGGGGGCCGTAAAGAGACCCAGTACTTC | CASTSGGRKETQYF | - | TRBJ2-5 | TRBD1 | TRBV2
TGTGCCAGCAGCGAGGGCTCCGGAGGAGCCGAAGATACGCAGTATTTT | CASSEGSGGAEDTQYF | - | TRBJ2-3 | - | TRBV9
TGTGCCAGCAGCCTACTTGGACTAGCCTACGAGCAGTACTTC | CASSLLGLAYEQYF | - | TRBJ2-7 | TRBD2 | TRBV6-2/TRBV6-3
TGTGCCAGCATGGCGGTAAGAGGGTGGGGCTCCTACGAGCAGTACTTC | CASMAVRGWGSYEQYF | - | TRBJ2-7 | - | TRBV3-1
TGCAGCGGTAGTGCGTTGCCTCTCGGGACCACAATTCATGAGCAGTTCTTC | CSGSALPLGTTIHEQFF | few | TRBJ2-1 | - | TRBV20-1
TGTGCCAGCAGTGCCGGGACAGGGGGGATTGAGCAGTACTTC | CASSAGTGGIEQYF | few | TRBJ2-7 | TRBD1 | TRBV6-5
TGTGCCAGCAGTGTAGCCGGGACACTCGATAATTCACCCCTCCACTTT | CASSVAGTLDNSPLHF | few | TRBJ1-6 | - | TRBV6-1
TGCAGTGCTAGGTGGGTCCCTGCCAATCAGCCCCAGCATTTT | CSARWVPANQPQHF | once | TRBJ1-5 | - | TRBV20-1
TGTGCCAGCAGTGACCAAGGAGGGACTAGCGGGAGTGGCAACAATGAGCAGTTCTTC | CASSDQGGTSGSGNNEQFF | - | TRBJ2-1 | TRBD2 | TRBV2
TGTGCCAGCAGCAAAGAAGTTGGTGAAGCTTTCTTT | CASSKEVGEAFF | - | TRBJ1-1 | - | TRBV21-1
TGTGCCATCAGTAGACTAGCGGAGCCAGGAGCGGTATACTACAATGAGCAGTTCTTC | CAISRLAEPGAVYYNEQFF | - | TRBJ2-1 | TRBD2 | TRBV10-3
TGCAGTGCTCCTGGGACTAGCGGGAAGGGATACAATGAGCAGTTCTTC | CSAPGTSGKGYNEQFF | few | TRBJ2-1 | TRBD2 | TRBV20-1
TGCAGTGCTCAGCGGGAGGGCGAGACCCAGTACTTC | CSAQREGETQYF | - | TRBJ2-5 | TRBD2 | TRBV20-1
TGTGCCAGCAGTCTCCGACAGGGGCCCTACGAGCAGTACTTC | CASSLRQGPYEQYF | many | TRBJ2-7 | TRBD1 | TRBV27
TGTGCCAGCCTAATAGTTGGCGCAGATACGCAGTATTTT | CASLIVGADTQYF | few | TRBJ2-3 | - | TRBV7-9
TGTGCCACCCGACAGACCTACGAGCAGTACTTC | CATRQTYEQYF | once | TRBJ2-7 | - | TRBV28
TGTGCCAGCAGCTTAGGACCGATAGCTAACTATGGCTACACCTTC | CASSLGPIANYGYTF | - | TRBJ1-2 | - | TRBV7-6
TGCAGCGTTGACGGTTTAGCACTAGCGGGTCATAATGAGCAGTTGTTC | CSVDGLALAGHNEQLF | once | TRBJ2-1 | TRBD2 | TRBV29-1
TGCGCCAGCAGCAAGGGACTAGTGGTTTATGAGCAGTTCTTC | CASSKGLVVYEQFF | - | TRBJ2-1 | TRBD2 | TRBV5-1
TGTGCCAGCAGTCATAGCGGGAGATACGAGCAGTACTTC | CASSHSGRYEQYF | - | TRBJ2-7 | TRBD2 | TRBV6-2/TRBV6-3
TGTGCCAGCAGCTGGAGAGTACATGGCTACACCTTC | CASSWRVHGYTF | many | TRBJ1-2 | - | TRBV6-1
TGCAGTGCTCCCCCCCTAGCGGGTCCCTACGAGCAGTACTTC | CSAPPLAGPYEQYF | - | TRBJ2-7 | TRBD2 | TRBV20-1
TGTGCCAGCAGCCAGTTTACAGGGAACCAAGACATTCAGTACTTC | CASSQFTGNQDIQYF | few | TRBJ2-4 | - | TRBV3-1
TGTGCCAGCAGTCCGGGGACAGGGTCACTCCAAGAGACCCAGTACTTC | CASSPGTGSLQETQYF | - | TRBJ2-5 | TRBD1 | TRBV6-5
TGTGCCGGCAGCCTACGACTAGCGGGAGGGACAGATACGCAGTATTTT | CAGSLRLAGGTDTQYF | - | TRBJ2-3 | TRBD2 | TRBV6-1
TGTGCCAGCAGTGTCGGTGAGCGGGAGTGGGAGTTCTTC | CASSVGEREWEFF | few | TRBJ2-1 | TRBD2 | TRBV2
TGCAGTGCTAGAGATCCGACTAGCGGGGGGTTAAACATTCAGTACTTC | CSARDPTSGGLNIQYF | - | TRBJ2-4 | TRBD2 | TRBV20-1
TGTGCCAGCAGTTATGGACAGGGGGCAACTAATGAAAAACTGTTTTTT | CASSYGQGATNEKLFF | few | TRBJ1-4 | TRBD1 | TRBV7-2
TGTGCCAGCAGCTTGGACCGGACAGGGGGCTTGCATGGCTACACCTTC | CASSLDRTGGLHGYTF | - | TRBJ1-2 | TRBD1 | TRBV5-5
TGTGCCAGCAGCTTCGACAGACGCGGTTCACCCCTCCACTTT | CASSFDRRGSPLHF | - | TRBJ1-6 | - | TRBV14
TGTGCCAGCAGCTTGGCCCCAGGCTCTGGGGCCAACGTCCTGACTTTC | CASSLAPGSGANVLTF | - | TRBJ2-6 | - | TRBV5-6
TGTGCCAGCAGTTACGGGACTAGCGGGAAGGAGCAGTACTTC | CASSYGTSGKEQYF | - | TRBJ2-5 | TRBD2 | TRBV6-6
TGTGCCAGCAGCCAGGTCCTGGGACAGGGTACCTACGAGCAGTACTTC | CASSQVLGQGTYEQYF | few | TRBJ2-7 | TRBD1 | TRBV3-1
TGTGCCAGCAGCTCTCAGGTCGCAGGCTCCTACGAGCAGTACTTC | CASSSQVAGSYEQYF | many | TRBJ2-7 | - | TRBV4-2
TGCAGTGCTAGGGGTCAGGTAGTATCCTACGAGCAGTACTTC | CSARGQVVSYEQYF | - | TRBJ2-7 | - | TRBV20-1
TGTGCCAGCAGCTTGAGCAGGGACTATGGCTACACCTTC | CASSLSRDYGYTF | few | TRBJ1-2 | - | TRBV4-1
TGTGCCAGCAGTTCGGGACAGGGTGGAGGGGACGGGCAGTACTTC | CASSSGQGGGDGQYF | - | TRBJ2-4 | TRBD1 | TRBV7-2
TGTGCCAGCAGCCCGCGGGCAGCGGCCTCCTACGAGCAGTACTTC | CASSPRAAASYEQYF | - | TRBJ2-7 | - | TRBV7-2
TGTGCCAGCAGCTTTAGATCAACTAGCACAGATACGCAGTATTTT | CASSFRSTSTDTQYF | - | TRBJ2-3 | - | TRBV7-8
TGTGCCAGCAGTTACTCGAGGACAGGGTACCAAGAGACCCAGTACTTC | CASSYSRTGYQETQYF | many | TRBJ2-5 | TRBD1 | TRBV6-2/TRBV6-3
TGTGCCAGCAGCTCGGTGAGACAGGGAACGTATGGCTACACCTTC | CASSSVRQGTYGYTF | few | TRBJ1-2 | TRBD1 | TRBV7-8
TGTGCCAGCAGGGGCTGGGGGGTAGGAGAAAAACTGTTTTTT | CASRGWGVGEKLFF | few | TRBJ1-4 | - | TRBV2
TGCAGCGTTGAAGGGGAGGGGTCCTACGAGCAGTACTTC | CSVEGEGSYEQYF | few | TRBJ2-7 | TRBD2 | TRBV29-1
TGTGCCAGCAGTTTCCGGTCGGACTTGAACACCGGGGAGCTGTTTTTT | CASSFRSDLNTGELFF | - | TRBJ2-2 | - | TRBV28
TGTGCCAGCAGCTTGGGGGTTAACACCCCGCAGTATTTT | CASSLGVNTPQYF | - | TRBJ2-3 | - | TRBV5-6
TGCGCCAGCAGCCCCCGGGACGGCCGCGCTACAGATACGCAGTATTTT | CASSPRDGRATDTQYF | - | TRBJ2-3 | - | TRBV5-1
TGTGCCAGCAAAAAAGTCGGGGTTGGTGAAGCTTTCTTT | CASKKVGVGEAFF | - | TRBJ1-1 | - | TRBV21-1
TGCAGTGCCCCGGTTAAGTTTGGCATTCAGTACTTC | CSAPVKFGIQYF | - | TRBJ2-4 | - | TRBV20-1
TGTGCCAGCTCACCGAACCCAGGGCCTGGGGCCAACGTCCTGACTTTC | CASSPNPGPGANVLTF | - | TRBJ2-6 | - | TRBV18